The next 10 T cell receptor beta chains were all read from a single sample in a study of Tregs in tolerant kidney transplant recipients. Sequencing used immunoSEQ multiplex PCR; TCRdb keeps in-frame clones, though not all of them. Its listing shows roughly 48,000 clones. The input for sequencing was CD4+ T cells from blood, taken before the transplant. These receptors all stem from a human donor who received a combined kidney and bone marrow transplant.

Comments on this clone: The read stops 3 residues short of the end of the CDR3; the missing end is completed from the germline J gene. V usage is TRBV10-3 and J usage is TRBJ2-7; 7 bases agree with TRBD2. J gave up 3 bases and V 3 bases, and 8 bases lay outside the gene matches. The length of the CDR3 is 15 residues. CDR1 ENHRY and CDR2 SYGVKD come from the germline V gene. Partial CDR3 DNA: TGTGCCATCAGTGACAGCCCTAGCGGAGTCTACGAG. Its protein is CAISDSPSGVYE. The CDR3, in full, reads CAISDSPSGVYEQYF.

Of note for this clone: Read coverage stops 3 residues before the CDR3 terminus; the germline J gene supplies the remainder. This chain uses TRBV12-3 or TRBV12-4 with TRBJ1-2; 9 bases fit TRBD1. With 3 bases clipped from V and 5 bases from J, the junction kept 7 bases outside the gene matches. This CDR3 region has 15 residues. The CDR3 protein is CASSFHADRGYGYTF. Incomplete CDR3 DNA: TGTGCCAGCAGTTTCCACGCAGACAGGGGGTATGGC.

In regard to this clone: The CDR3 end lies 3 residues beyond the end of the read and is filled in from the germline J gene. This chain links TRBV5-4 with TRBJ2-3; D unresolved. This CDR3 spans 13 amino acids. V was clipped by 3 bases and J by 4 bases, with 9 bases between them. Germline V gene sequence: CDR1 SGHNT, CDR2 YYREEE (reference sequence). The DNA read from the CDR3 is TGTGCCAGCAGCTCGCCCCGGGCAGATACG. Its translation is CASSSPRADT. The whole CDR3 region reads CASSSPRADTQYF. Full variable domain (rest looked up from reference TRBV5-4 and TRBJ2-3): ETGVTQSPTHLIKTRGQQVTLRCSSQSGHNTVSWYQQALGQGPQFIFQYYREEENGRGNFPPRFSGLQFPNYSSELNVNALELDDSALYLCASSSPRADTQYFGPGTRLTVL.

A word on this clone: With the read ending 3 residues before the CDR3 end, the germline J gene is used to fill in that end. The rearrangement joins TRBV7-4 to TRBJ2-7; TRBD2 aligns across 7 bases. In germline, CDR1 is SGHVT, CDR2 SQSDAQ. Trimming removed 11 bases from V and 3 bases from J; junction bases left unmatched: 13. The CDR3 consists of 14 residues. Incomplete CDR3 DNA: TGTGCCTTCCCCAAAGACCCTAGCGGCTACGAG. Translation gives CAFPKDPSGYE. The entire CDR3 sequence reads CAFPKDPSGYEQYF.

Points on this clone: Sequencing ends 3 residues short of the CDR3 end; the germline J gene provides the rest. This chain connects TRBV20-1 to TRBJ2-3, with a tentative D call TRBD2 (6 bases). This CDR3 contains 14 residues. V lost 1 base and J lost 0, with 8 bases in between. The V gene's germline CDR1 is DFQATT and CDR2 SNEGSKA (reference sequence). The CDR3 protein is CSARVGGSTDTQYF. The sequenced part of the CDR3 DNA is TGCAGTGCTAGAGTCGGGGGAAGCACAGATACG.

The sequenced CDR3 bases are TGTGCCAGCAGAATATCGGGGGGAAATACG. This sequence encodes CASRISGGNT. From start to end, the CDR3 is CASRISGGNTQYF. The chain links TRBV2 to TRBJ2-3, with TRBD2 identical over 7 bases. The CDR3 end falls 3 residues outside the read, so it is completed with the germline J gene. CDR3 length: 13 amino acids. J was trimmed by 7 bases and V by 6 bases; bases with no gene match: 7. Germline V gene sequence: CDR1 SNHLY, CDR2 FYNNEI.

As to this clone: The CDR3 end falls 3 residues outside the read, so it is completed with the germline J gene. The V gene is TRBV5-5, the J gene TRBJ2-6; 7 positions agree with TRBD1. The CDR3 covers 15 residues. Germline V CDR1 and CDR2: SGHKS, YYEKEE (reference sequence). J gave up 4 bases and V 4 bases, and 5 bases lay outside the gene matches. Incomplete CDR3 DNA: TGTGCCAGCAGCGTGACAGGGAGCGGGGCCAACGTC. It is translated as CASSVTGSGANV. The whole CDR3 region reads CASSVTGSGANVLTF. Complete variable domain (other parts from reference TRBV5-5 and TRBJ2-6): DAGVTQSPTHLIKTRGQQVTLRCSPISGHKSVSWYQQVLGQGPQFIFQYYEKEERGRGNFPDRFSARQFPNYSSELNVNALLLGDSALYLCASSVTGSGANVLTFGAGSRLTVL.

For this clone: The read falls 3 residues short of the CDR3 end, and the missing part is taken from the germline J gene. The V gene is TRBV30, the J gene TRBJ2-1; D unclear. The CDR3 runs 12 residues. Germline CDR1 reads GTSNPN; CDR2 reads SVGIG (reference sequence). With 1 base removed from V and 6 bases from J, the gap between germline ends came to 7 bases. CDR3 region: CAWSARSNEQFF. The DNA read from the CDR3 is TGTGCCTGGAGTGCCCGTTCCAATGAG.

Notes on this clone: The observed sequence ends 3 residues before the CDR3 terminus, with the missing tail filled in from the germline J gene. J is TRBJ1-5 and V is TRBV6-2 or TRBV6-3; the D is unclear. Germline V gene sequence: CDR1 MNHEY, CDR2 SVGEGT. The CDR3 has 16 amino acids. The V end lost 2 bases, the J end lost 0 bases, and 11 bases lay between the germline ends. The DNA read from the CDR3 is TGTGCCAGCAGTTACCCGCAAACTTATAGCAATCAGCCC. Encoded protein: CASSYPQTYSNQP. The entire CDR3 protein reads CASSYPQTYSNQPQHF.

The CDR3 bases that were read are TGTGCCAGCAAAAATGGACTAGCGGGCACAGATACG. It specifies CASKNGLAGTDT. The CDR3 reads in full as CASKNGLAGTDTQYF. The chain uses TRBV6-2 or TRBV6-3 and TRBJ2-3; 10 nucleotides line up with TRBD2. The read falls 3 residues short of the CDR3 end, and the missing part is taken from the germline J gene. The CDR3 sequence is 15 residues long. Germline trimming cut 7 bases from V and 1 base from J; bases unmatched to any gene: 5. The germline CDR1 and CDR2 sequences are MNHEY and SVGEGT.